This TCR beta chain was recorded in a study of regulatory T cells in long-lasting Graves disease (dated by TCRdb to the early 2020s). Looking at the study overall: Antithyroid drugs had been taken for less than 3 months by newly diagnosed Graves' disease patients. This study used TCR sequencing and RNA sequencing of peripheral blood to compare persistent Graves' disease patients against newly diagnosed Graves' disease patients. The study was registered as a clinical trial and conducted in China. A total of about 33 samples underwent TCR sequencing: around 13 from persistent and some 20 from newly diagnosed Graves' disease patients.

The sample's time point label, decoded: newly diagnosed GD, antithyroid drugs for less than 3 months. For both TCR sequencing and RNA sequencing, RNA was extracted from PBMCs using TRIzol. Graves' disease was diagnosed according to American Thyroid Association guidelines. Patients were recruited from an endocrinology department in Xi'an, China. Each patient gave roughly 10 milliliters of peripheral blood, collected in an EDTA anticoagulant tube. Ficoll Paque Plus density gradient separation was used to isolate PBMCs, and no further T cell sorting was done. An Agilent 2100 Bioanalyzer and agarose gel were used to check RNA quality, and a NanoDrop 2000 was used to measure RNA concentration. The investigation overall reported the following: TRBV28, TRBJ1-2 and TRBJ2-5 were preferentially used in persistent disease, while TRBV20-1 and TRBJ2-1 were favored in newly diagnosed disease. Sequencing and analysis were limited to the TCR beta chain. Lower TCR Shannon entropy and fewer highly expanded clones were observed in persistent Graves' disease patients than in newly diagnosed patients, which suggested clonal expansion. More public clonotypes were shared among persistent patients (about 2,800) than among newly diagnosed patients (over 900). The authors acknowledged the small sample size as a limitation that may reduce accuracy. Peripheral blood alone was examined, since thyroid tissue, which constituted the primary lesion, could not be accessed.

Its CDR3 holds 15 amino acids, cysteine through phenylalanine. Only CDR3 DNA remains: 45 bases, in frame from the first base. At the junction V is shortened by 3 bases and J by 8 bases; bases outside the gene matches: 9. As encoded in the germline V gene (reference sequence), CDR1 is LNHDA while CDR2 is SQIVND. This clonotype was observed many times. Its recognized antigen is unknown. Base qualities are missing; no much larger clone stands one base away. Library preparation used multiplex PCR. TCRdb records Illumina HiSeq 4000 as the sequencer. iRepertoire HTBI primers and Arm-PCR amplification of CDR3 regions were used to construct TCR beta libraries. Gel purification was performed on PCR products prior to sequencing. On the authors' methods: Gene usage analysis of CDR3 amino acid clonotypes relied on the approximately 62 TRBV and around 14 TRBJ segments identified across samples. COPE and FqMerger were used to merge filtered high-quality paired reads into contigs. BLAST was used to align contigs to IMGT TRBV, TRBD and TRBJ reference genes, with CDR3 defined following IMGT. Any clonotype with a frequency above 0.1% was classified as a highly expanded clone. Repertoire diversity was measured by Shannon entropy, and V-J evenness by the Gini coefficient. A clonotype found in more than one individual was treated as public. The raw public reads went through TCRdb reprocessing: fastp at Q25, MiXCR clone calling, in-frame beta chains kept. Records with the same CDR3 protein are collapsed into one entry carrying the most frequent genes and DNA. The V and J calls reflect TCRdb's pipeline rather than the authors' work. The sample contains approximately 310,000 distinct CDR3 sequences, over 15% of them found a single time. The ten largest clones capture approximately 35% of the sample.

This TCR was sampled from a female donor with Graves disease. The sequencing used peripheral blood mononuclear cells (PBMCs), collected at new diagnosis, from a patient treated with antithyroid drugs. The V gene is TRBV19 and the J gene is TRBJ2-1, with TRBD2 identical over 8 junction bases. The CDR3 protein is CASSMIPGRVDEQFF. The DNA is TGTGCCAGTAGTATGATTCCCGGGAGGGTCGATGAGCAGTTCTTC. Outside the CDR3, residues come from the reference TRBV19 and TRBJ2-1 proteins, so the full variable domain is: DGGITQSPKYLFRKEGQNVTLSCEQNLNHDAMYWYRQDPGQGLRLIYYSQIVNDFQKGDIAEGYSVSREKKESFPLTVTSAQKNPTAFYLCASSMIPGRVDEQFFGPGTRLTVL.